The entry below gives a single TCR beta chain sequence along with its context. The sample is drawn from a study of T-cell reconstitution after alpha-beta-depleted transplantation in children. Unique molecular identifiers were used to barcode this TCRbeta library. From the PCR reads, TCRdb called clonotypes with MiXCR, one entry per CDR3 protein. There are roughly 590,000 distinct CDR3 sequences in the sample; approximately 15% occur only once, and approximately 1% lies in the top ten. The germline gives CDR1 LGHNA, CDR2 YSLEER. The ends lost 3 bases at V and 0 bases at J; junction bases unmatched: 8. CDR3 length: 16 amino acids.

This chain links TRBV4-3 with TRBJ2-7, with TRBD1 matching 7 bases. The sequence came from a human donor who donated a stem cell graft to a child with acute myeloid leukemia. Material: PBMCs from the stem cell graft donor, obtained from the stem cell graft. This CDR3 is CASSQTPTGFSYEQYF. The DNA of the CDR3 is TGCGCCAGCAGCCAGACGCCGACAGGGTTCTCCTACGAGCAGTACTTC.